The subject of this entry is one T cell receptor (beta chain). Antigen: not known. Relative to the germline gene, one junction end is altered; a read error may explain this. This record comes from a study of graft-versus-host responses after intestinal transplantation. The CDR3 totals 11 residues. Germline CDR1 is MDHEN and CDR2 is SYDVKM. Clones were sequenced by immunoSEQ multiplex PCR, and TCRdb holds only the in-frame ones, with some missing. The sample lists 100,000 or so clones; about 90% were seen once. The TCR was taken from a human donor who was the organ donor for an intestinal transplant. The chain is built from TRBV28 and TRBJ1-5; tentative D call: TRBD1 (5 bases). The specimen was unstimulated CD4+ T cells sorted from spleen or lymph node cells, collected before transplant. CDR3: CASSFLGQSFF. Here the CDR3 DNA reads TGTGCCAGCAGTTTTTTAGGACAAAGCTTTTTT.